What follows are 12 T cell receptor beta chains derived from one specimen sequenced in a study of shared clonotypes between healthy human individuals. Using immunoSEQ multiplex PCR, the repertoire was profiled, and TCRdb retains in-frame clones only, with some absent. The sample consists of 2 million to 2.5 million clones, 90% to 97% of them appearing once. Sequences were obtained from naive CD4+ T cells sorted from blood. The subset was: CD45RA+ positively selected. The receptors come from a man younger than 30 in good health.

The genes are TRBV4-1 and TRBJ2-3; D not resolved. Germline assignment: CDR1 MGHRA and CDR2 YSYEKL. With 1 base removed from V and 4 bases from J, the gap between germline ends came to 12 bases. This CDR3 comprises 15 residues. CDR3 DNA sequence: TGCGCCAGCAGCCAAGTTCAAGTTGCCCCAGATACGCAGTATTTT. Translated: CASSQVQVAPDTQYF.

CDR3: CASSSHGLAGGLQETQYF. The CDR3 bases are TGTGCCAGCAGTTCCCACGGACTAGCGGGAGGACTTCAAGAGACCCAGTACTTC. The V and J genes are TRBV27 and TRBJ2-5; 14 bases agree with TRBD2. Germline-derived CDR1 and CDR2 are MNHEY and SMNVEV (reference sequence). V trimming: 4 bases; J trimming: 2 bases; junction bases outside the gene matches: 9. CDR3 length: 18 amino acids.

The chain employs TRBV7-2 and TRBJ1-4; D is possibly TRBD1 (5 bases). Trimming removed 5 bases at V and 3 bases at J, with 13 bases between. CDR3 length: 15 residues. Germline CDR1 and CDR2: SGHTA and FQGNSA. CDR3 region: CASSLEGRSNEKLFF. CDR3 nucleotide sequence: TGTGCCAGCAGCCTAGAGGGACGGTCTAATGAAAAACTGTTTTTT.

The genes are TRBV2 and TRBJ2-1, with 8 bases matching TRBD2. Per germline, CDR1 SNHLY and CDR2 FYNNEI. V gave up 8 bases and J gave up 7 bases; unmatched junction bases: 13. The CDR3 covers 15 residues. The CDR3 reads CASSRESGGTNEQFF. CDR3 DNA: TGTGCCAGCTCTCGGGAAAGCGGGGGAACTAATGAGCAGTTCTTC.

The chain joins TRBV11-2 to TRBJ1-1; 7 bases are a match to TRBD1. The CDR3 sequence is 15 residues long. The germline V gene has CDR1 SGHAT and CDR2 FQNNGV. The V gene end was trimmed by 4 bases and the J gene end by 1 base; junction bases not matched to a gene: 6. The CDR3 sequence is CASSSPGGRNTEAFF. The CDR3 nucleotides are TGTGCCAGCAGCTCTCCAGGGGGGCGGAACACTGAAGCTTTCTTT.

This rearrangement joins TRBV6-6 to TRBJ2-3; D is undetermined. Germline V lookup: CDR1 MNHNY, CDR2 SVGAGI (reference sequence). Trimming removed 3 bases from V and 2 bases from J, with 3 bases in between. CDR3 length: 12 residues. Written as DNA, the CDR3 is TGTGCCAGCAGTTATAACACAGATACGCAGTATTTT. This gives the protein CASSYNTDTQYF.

The V call is TRBV30, the J call TRBJ1-2, with D perhaps TRBD1 (6 bases). V shed 3 bases and J shed 0 bases, with 11 bases lying between them. The CDR3 sequence is 14 residues long. The germline V gene has CDR1 GTSNPN and CDR2 SVGIG (reference sequence). The CDR3 DNA follows: TGTGCCTGGAGGCCCAGGGGCCCTAACTATGGCTACACCTTC. Translated: CAWRPRGPNYGYTF.

The J gene is TRBJ1-2, the V gene TRBV2; D possibly corresponds to TRBD1 (5 bases). In germline, CDR1 is SNHLY, CDR2 FYNNEI. Trimming removed 2 bases at V and 2 bases at J, with 12 bases between. The CDR3 is 15 amino acids. The chain's CDR3 is CASSESQGRNYGYTF. The CDR3 DNA is TGTGCCAGCAGTGAATCCCAGGGTAGGAACTATGGCTACACCTTC.

This chain uses TRBV2 with TRBJ1-3; tentative D call: TRBD1 (5 bases). Germline CDR1 is SNHLY and CDR2 is FYNNEI. The CDR3 has 15 amino acids. V was cut by 6 bases and J by 0 bases, with 12 bases left in between. Here the CDR3 DNA reads TGTGCCAGCAGGATGGGACCCTACTCTGGAAACACCATATATTTT. This encodes CASRMGPYSGNTIYF.

The chain couples TRBV29-1 to TRBJ2-1; 8 positions match TRBD1. V was pared by 4 bases and J by 4 bases, with 0 bases of the junction left unmatched. CDR1 is SQVTM and CDR2 is ANQGSEA in the germline V gene. The CDR3 length is 12 residues. In DNA, the CDR3 is TGCAGCGTTGGGGACAGGTACAATGAGCAGTTCTTC. Its translation is CSVGDRYNEQFF.

The CDR3 loop reads CASQGESNQPQHF. CDR3 nucleotides: TGTGCCAGCCAGGGTGAGAGCAATCAGCCCCAGCATTTT. The chain employs TRBV2 and TRBJ1-5; tentative D call: TRBD1 (5 bases). Trimming stripped 8 bases from V and 1 base from J, with 9 bases between. CDR1 and CDR2 from the germline V gene are SNHLY and FYNNEI. The CDR3 is 13 residues long.

Comments on this clone: This CDR3 is also generated by other DNA sequences in the sample. The chain carries TRBV5-6 and TRBJ2-3; D not resolved. Trimming took 0 bases from V and 1 from J, leaving 3 bases between them. CDR3 length: 13 residues. Germline lookup yields CDR1 SGHDT and CDR2 YYEEEE. DNA of the CDR3: TGTGCCAGCAGCTTGGCAGGCACAGATACGCAGTATTTT. Protein: CASSLAGTDTQYF.